This T cell receptor (beta chain) was captured in a study of read filtering for tumor transcriptome and immune sequencing. Study context: By R-ISS, stages I, II and III held around 8, 16 and 7 patients. Study observations and caveats: In IR-seq, single-read clonotypes were around 85% of clonotypes but approximately 3.5% of reads. IR-seq and RNA-seq agreed better without single-read clonotypes.

In this sample, this clonotype turned up many times. Its antigen is not identified. CDR3 length: 15 amino acids. Germline values: CDR1 SGDLS, CDR2 YYNGEE. The ends were cut back, 0 bases at V and 3 bases at J, with 10 bases in the middle. This library used roughly 370 ng RNA and molecular barcoded adaptors spanning alpha/delta and beta/gamma chains. TCRdb analysed the reads with MiXCR anew, one entry per CDR3 protein. The sample shows approximately 25,000 distinct CDR3 sequences, around 14% of them seen only once. The V call is TRBV9, the J call TRBJ1-5; D gene unclear. This receptor was taken from a donor aged 40 or over with multiple myeloma. The specimen was a population of CD138-negative cells sorted from bone marrow. The CDR3 sequence: CASSVDTASNQPQHF. CDR3 bases: TGTGCCAGCAGCGTAGATACAGCTTCCAATCAGCCCCAGCATTTT.